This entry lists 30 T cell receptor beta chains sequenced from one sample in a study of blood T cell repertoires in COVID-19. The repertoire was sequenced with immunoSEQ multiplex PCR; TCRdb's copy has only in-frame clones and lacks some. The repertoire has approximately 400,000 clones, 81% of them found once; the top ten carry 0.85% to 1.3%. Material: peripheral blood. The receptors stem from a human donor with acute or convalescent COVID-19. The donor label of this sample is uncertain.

The CDR3 sequence is CASSLRVLRTEAFF. The CDR3 DNA sequence: TGTGCCAGCAGTCTTCGGGTCCTACGAACTGAAGCTTTCTTT. The chain couples TRBV28 to TRBJ1-1, with unresolved D. Trimming removed 5 bases at V and 5 bases at J, with 15 bases between. This CDR3 is 14 amino acids long. Germline loops: CDR1 MDHEN, CDR2 SYDVKM.

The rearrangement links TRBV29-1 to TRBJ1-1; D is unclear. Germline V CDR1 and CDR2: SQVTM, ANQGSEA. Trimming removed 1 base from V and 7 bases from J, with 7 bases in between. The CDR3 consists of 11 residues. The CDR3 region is CSVEAGGEAFF. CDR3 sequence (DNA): TGCAGCGTTGAAGCGGGAGGTGAAGCTTTCTTT.

DNA for the CDR3: TGCAGCGTTTATGAGGGGGGACAGGGGGCACATGGCTACACCTTC. This sequence encodes CSVYEGGQGAHGYTF. The chain couples TRBV29-1 to TRBJ1-2; 12 bases map to TRBD1. Losses at the gene ends were 5 bases for V and 6 bases for J; bases not matched to a gene: 10. This CDR3 spans 15 amino acids. Germline V gene data show CDR1 as SQVTM and CDR2 as ANQGSEA.

The CDR3 DNA follows: TGTGCCAGCAGCTTAAGGACAGAACCCTATGGCTACACCTTC. Its protein is CASSLRTEPYGYTF. The J gene is TRBJ1-2, the V gene TRBV7-6; tentatively, D is TRBD1 (6 bases). This CDR3 spans 14 amino acids. V was clipped by 2 bases and J by 4 bases, with 11 bases between them. Germline values: CDR1 SGHVS, CDR2 FNYEAQ. Based on the CDR3 plus reference TRBV7-6 and TRBJ1-2, the full variable domain is GAGVSQSPRYKVTKRGQDVALRCDPISGHVSLYWYRQALGQGPEFLTYFNYEAQQDKSGLPNDRFSAERPEGSISTLTIQRTEQRDSAMYRCASSLRTEPYGYTFGSGTRLTVV.

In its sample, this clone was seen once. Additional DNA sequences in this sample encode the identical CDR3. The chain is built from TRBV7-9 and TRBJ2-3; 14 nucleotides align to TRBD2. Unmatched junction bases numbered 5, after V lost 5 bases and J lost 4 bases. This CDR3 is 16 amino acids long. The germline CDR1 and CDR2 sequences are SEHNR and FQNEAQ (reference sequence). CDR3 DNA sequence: TGTGCCAGCAGCCTAGGACTAGCGGGGGGCGCAGATACGCAGTATTTT. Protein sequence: CASSLGLAGGADTQYF.

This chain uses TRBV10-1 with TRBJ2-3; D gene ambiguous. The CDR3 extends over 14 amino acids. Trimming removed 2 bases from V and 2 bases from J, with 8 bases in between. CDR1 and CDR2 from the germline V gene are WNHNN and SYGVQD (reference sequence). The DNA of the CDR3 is TGCGCCAGCAGTGAGAAGATACTCACAGATACGCAGTATTTT. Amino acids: CASSEKILTDTQYF.

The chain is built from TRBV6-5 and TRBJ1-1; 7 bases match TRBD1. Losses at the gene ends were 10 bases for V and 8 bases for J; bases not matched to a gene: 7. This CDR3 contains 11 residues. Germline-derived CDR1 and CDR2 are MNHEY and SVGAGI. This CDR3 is CATEQGIEAFF. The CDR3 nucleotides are TGTGCCACCGAACAGGGGATAGAAGCTTTCTTT.

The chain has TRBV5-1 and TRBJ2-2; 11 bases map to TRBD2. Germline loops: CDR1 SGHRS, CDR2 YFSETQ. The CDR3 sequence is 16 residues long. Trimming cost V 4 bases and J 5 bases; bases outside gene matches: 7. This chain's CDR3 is CASSLTSGTYTGELFF. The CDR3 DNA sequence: TGCGCCAGCAGCCTGACTAGCGGGACGTATACCGGGGAGCTGTTTTTT.

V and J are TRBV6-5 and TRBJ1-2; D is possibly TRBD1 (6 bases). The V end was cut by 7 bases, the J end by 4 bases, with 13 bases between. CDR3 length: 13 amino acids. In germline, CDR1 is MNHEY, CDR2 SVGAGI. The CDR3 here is CASKKQGTYGYTF. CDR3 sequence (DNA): TGTGCCAGCAAAAAACAGGGTACCTATGGCTACACCTTC.

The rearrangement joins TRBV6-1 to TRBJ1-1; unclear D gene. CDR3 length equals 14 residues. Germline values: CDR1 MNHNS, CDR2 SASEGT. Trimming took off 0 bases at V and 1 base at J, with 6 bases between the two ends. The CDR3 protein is CASSEAYGNTEAFF. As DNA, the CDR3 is TGTGCCAGCAGTGAAGCCTACGGGAACACTGAAGCTTTCTTT.

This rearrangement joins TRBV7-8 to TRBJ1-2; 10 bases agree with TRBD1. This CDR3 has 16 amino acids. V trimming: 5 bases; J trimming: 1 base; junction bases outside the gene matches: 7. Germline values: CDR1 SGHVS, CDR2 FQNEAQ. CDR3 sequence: CASSRTGTGVNYGYTF. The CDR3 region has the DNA TGTGCCAGCAGCCGTACCGGGACAGGGGTTAACTATGGCTACACCTTC.

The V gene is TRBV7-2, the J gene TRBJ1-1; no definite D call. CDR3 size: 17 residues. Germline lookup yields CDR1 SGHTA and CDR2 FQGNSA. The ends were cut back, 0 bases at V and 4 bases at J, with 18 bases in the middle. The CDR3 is CASSLAPSTPRGTEAFF. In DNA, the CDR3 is TGTGCCAGCAGCTTAGCCCCATCGACACCCCGGGGCACTGAAGCTTTCTTT. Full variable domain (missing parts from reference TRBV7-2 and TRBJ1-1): GAGVSQSPSNKVTEKGKDVELRCDPISGHTALYWYRQSLGQGLEFLIYFQGNSAPDKSGLPSDRFSAERTGGSVSTLTIQRTQQEDSAVYLCASSLAPSTPRGTEAFFGQGTRLTVV.

CDR3 region: CAWSRGLNTGELFF. CDR3 sequence (DNA): TGTGCCTGGAGTCGAGGGCTTAACACCGGGGAGCTGTTTTTT. The chain is built from TRBV30 and TRBJ2-2, with TRBD2 as a possible D gene (5 bases). The CDR3 spans 14 residues. Germline-derived CDR1 and CDR2 are GTSNPN and SVGIG (reference sequence). Trimming pared 2 bases from V and 2 bases from J, leaving 9 bases between.

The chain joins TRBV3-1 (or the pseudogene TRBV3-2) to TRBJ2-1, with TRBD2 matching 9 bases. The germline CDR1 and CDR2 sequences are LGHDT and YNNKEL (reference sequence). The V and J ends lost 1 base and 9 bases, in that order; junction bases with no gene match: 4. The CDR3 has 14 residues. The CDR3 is CASSQVSGGGEQFF. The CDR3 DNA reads TGTGCCAGCAGCCAAGTTAGCGGGGGCGGTGAGCAGTTCTTC.

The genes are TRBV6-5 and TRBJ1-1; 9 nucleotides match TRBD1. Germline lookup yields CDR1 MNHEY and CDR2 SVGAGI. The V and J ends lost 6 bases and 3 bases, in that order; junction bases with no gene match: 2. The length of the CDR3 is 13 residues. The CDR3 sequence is CASRRDRDTEAFF. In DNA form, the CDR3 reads TGTGCCAGCAGGAGGGACAGGGACACTGAAGCTTTCTTT.

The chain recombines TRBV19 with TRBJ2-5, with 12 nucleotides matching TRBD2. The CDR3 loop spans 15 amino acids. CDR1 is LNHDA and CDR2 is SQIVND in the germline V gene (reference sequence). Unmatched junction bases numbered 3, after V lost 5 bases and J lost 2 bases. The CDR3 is CASSWTSGAQETQYF. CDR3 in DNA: TGTGCCAGTAGTTGGACTAGCGGGGCTCAAGAGACCCAGTACTTC.

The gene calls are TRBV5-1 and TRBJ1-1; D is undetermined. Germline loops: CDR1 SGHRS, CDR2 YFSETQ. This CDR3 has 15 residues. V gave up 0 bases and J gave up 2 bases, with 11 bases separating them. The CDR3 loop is CASSLVEGINTEAFF. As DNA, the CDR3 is TGCGCCAGCAGCTTGGTTGAGGGAATAAACACTGAAGCTTTCTTT.

CDR3 sequence: CASSKEGQELQETQYF. Here the CDR3 DNA reads TGTGCCAGCAGCAAAGAGGGACAGGAGCTCCAAGAGACCCAGTACTTC. The chain couples TRBV21-1 to TRBJ2-5; the table's D call, TRBD1, was not checked against the DNA. TRBV21-1 is labeled a pseudogene. CDR3 length equals 16 residues.

The CDR3 nucleotides read TGTGCCAGCAGCGATCAGACACAGGGACCTGAAGCTTTCTTT. Its protein product is CASSDQTQGPEAFF. The genes are TRBV9 and TRBJ1-1; weak D call: TRBD1 (6 bases). The CDR3 loop spans 14 amino acids. With 3 bases removed from V and 6 bases from J, the gap between germline ends came to 15 bases. CDR1 and CDR2 from the germline V gene are SGDLS and YYNGEE.

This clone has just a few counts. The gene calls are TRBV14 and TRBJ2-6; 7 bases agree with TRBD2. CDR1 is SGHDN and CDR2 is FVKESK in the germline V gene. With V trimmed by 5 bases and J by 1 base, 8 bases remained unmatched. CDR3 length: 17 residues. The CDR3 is CASSGLAVRSGANVLTF. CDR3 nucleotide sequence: TGTGCCAGCAGCGGTCTAGCGGTGAGATCTGGGGCCAACGTCCTGACTTTC.

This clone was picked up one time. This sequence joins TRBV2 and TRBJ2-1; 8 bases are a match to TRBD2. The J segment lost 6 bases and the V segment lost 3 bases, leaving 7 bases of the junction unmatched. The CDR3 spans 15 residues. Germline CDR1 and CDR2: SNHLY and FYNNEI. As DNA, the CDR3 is TGTGCCAGCAGTGATCAAGCGGGAGACATCAATGAGCAGTTCTTC. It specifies CASSDQAGDINEQFF.

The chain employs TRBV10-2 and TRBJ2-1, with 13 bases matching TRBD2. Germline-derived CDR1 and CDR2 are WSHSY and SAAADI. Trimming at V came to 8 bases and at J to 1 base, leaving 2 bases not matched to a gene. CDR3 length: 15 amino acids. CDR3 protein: CASRLAGGSYNEQFF. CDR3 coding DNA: TGCGCCAGCCGACTAGCGGGGGGTTCCTACAATGAGCAGTTCTTC.

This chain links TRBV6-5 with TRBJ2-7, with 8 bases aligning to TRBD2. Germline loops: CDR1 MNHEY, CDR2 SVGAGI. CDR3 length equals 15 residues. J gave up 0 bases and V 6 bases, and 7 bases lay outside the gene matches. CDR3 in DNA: TGTGCCAGCAGAAGCGGACTAGCCAACTCCTACGAGCAGTACTTC. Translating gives CASRSGLANSYEQYF.

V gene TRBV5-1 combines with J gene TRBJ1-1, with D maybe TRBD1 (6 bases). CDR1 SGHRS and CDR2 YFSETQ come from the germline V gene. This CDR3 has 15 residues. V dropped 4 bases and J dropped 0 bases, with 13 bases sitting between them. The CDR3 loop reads CASSPQGRMNTEAFF. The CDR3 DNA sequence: TGCGCCAGCAGCCCTCAGGGGCGCATGAACACTGAAGCTTTCTTT.

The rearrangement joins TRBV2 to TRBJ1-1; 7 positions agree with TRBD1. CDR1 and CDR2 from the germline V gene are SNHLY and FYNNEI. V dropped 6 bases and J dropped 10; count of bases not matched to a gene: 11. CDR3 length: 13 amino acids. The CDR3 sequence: CASSPSSQGGAFF. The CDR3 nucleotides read TGTGCCAGCAGCCCGTCGAGCCAGGGGGGAGCTTTCTTT.

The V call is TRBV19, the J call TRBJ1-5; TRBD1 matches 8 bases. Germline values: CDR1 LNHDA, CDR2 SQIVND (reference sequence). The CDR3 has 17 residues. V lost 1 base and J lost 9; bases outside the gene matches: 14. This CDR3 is CASSIGRTGTTLGPQHF. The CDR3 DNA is TGTGCCAGTAGTATAGGACGGACAGGGACGACCTTGGGGCCCCAGCATTTT.

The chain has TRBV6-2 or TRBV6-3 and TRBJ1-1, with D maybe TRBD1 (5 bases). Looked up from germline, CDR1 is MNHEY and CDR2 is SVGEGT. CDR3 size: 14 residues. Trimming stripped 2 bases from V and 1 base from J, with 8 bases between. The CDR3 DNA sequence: TGTGCCAGCAGTTACGGTAGGGGGAACACTGAAGCTTTCTTT. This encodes CASSYGRGNTEAFF.

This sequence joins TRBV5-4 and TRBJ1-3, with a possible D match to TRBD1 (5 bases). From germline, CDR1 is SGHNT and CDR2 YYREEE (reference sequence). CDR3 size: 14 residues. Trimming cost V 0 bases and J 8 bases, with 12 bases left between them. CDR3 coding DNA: TGTGCCAGCAGCTTGGTGGGCAGGGAGGACACCATATATTTT. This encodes CASSLVGREDTIYF.

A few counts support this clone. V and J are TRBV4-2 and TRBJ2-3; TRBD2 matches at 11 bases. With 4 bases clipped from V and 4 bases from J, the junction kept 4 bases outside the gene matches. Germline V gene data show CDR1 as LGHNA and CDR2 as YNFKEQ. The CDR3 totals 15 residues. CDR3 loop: CASSLVAGGPDTQYF. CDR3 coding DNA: TGTGCCAGCAGCCTTGTAGCGGGGGGGCCAGATACGCAGTATTTT.

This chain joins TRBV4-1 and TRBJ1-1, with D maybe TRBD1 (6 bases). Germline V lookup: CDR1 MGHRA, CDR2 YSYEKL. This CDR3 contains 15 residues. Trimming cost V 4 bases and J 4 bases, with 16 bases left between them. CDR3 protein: CASSLRDNTATEAFF. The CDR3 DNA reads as TGCGCCAGCAGCCTCAGGGACAACACAGCCACTGAAGCTTTCTTT.